Each of the 7 T cell receptor beta chains below was sequenced from the same sample in a study of preoperative IRX-2 immunotherapy in early breast cancer. Documented treatment: preoperative locoregional IRX-2 cytokine immunotherapy. Clones were read by immunoSEQ multiplex PCR, and TCRdb kept only the in-frame ones, dropping some. The sample has about 19,000 clones, roughly 80% seen once. Source: lymph node tissue, taken after IRX-2 immunotherapy. All receptors come from a human donor with breast cancer.

V gene TRBV4-1 combines with J gene TRBJ1-2; TRBD1 is a possible D gene (6 bases). CDR1 is MGHRA and CDR2 is YSYEKL in the germline V gene. With 3 bases removed from V and 5 bases from J, the gap between germline ends came to 13 bases. The CDR3 has 14 residues. DNA for the CDR3: TGCGCCAGCAGCCAGCCAACAGGGAGGTATGGCTACACCTTC. Amino acid sequence: CASSQPTGRYGYTF.

Only a few counts were recorded for this clone. The chain is built from TRBV6-8 and TRBJ1-1; tentative D call: TRBD1 (5 bases). The CDR3 length is 13 residues. V dropped 7 bases and J dropped 0 bases, with 9 bases sitting between them. From germline, CDR1 is MNHGY and CDR2 SAAAGT. CDR3 sequence: CASNRQLNTEAFF. The CDR3 DNA reads as TGTGCCAGCAACCGACAGTTGAACACTGAAGCTTTCTTT.

This CDR3 is CASSTSAYEQYF. CDR3 sequence (DNA): TGTGCCAGCTCGACGTCAGCCTACGAGCAGTACTTC. The genes are TRBV2 and TRBJ2-7, with D unresolved. The V end was cut by 8 bases, the J end by 2 bases, with 10 bases between. The germline V gene encodes CDR1 SNHLY and CDR2 FYNNEI. This CDR3 comprises 12 residues.

V is TRBV30 and J is TRBJ1-6; TRBD1 is a possible D gene (6 bases). Germline CDR1 GTSNPN, CDR2 SVGIG (reference sequence). The CDR3 is 15 residues long. Trimming took 2 bases from V and 9 from J, leaving 17 bases between them. In DNA, the CDR3 is TGTGCCTGGAGTTTGGCGGGGGGCCGGAGTTCACCCCTCCACTTT. Translated: CAWSLAGGRSSPLHF.

This rearrangement joins TRBV10-3 to TRBJ2-3; 8 bases are shared with TRBD2. The CDR3 sequence is 17 residues long. Trimming took 0 bases from V and 2 from J; bases not matched to a gene: 7. Germline CDR1 is ENHRY and CDR2 is SYGVKD. This CDR3 is CAISESRGGPSTDTQYF. DNA of the CDR3: TGTGCCATCAGTGAGTCGCGCGGGGGGCCCTCCACAGATACGCAGTATTTT.

V and J are TRBV30 and TRBJ2-2; D perhaps matches TRBD2 (6 bases). The V end lost 3 bases, the J end lost 5 bases, and 13 bases lay between the germline ends. The CDR3 is 14 amino acids. Germline V gene sequence: CDR1 GTSNPN, CDR2 SVGIG (reference sequence). The DNA of the CDR3 is TGTGCCTGGAGGCTAGCGAGTTTAACCGGGGAGCTGTTTTTT. Amino acids: CAWRLASLTGELFF.

This chain connects TRBV19 to TRBJ1-5, with 7 bases that match TRBD1. With 5 bases clipped from V and 3 bases from J, the junction kept 4 bases outside the gene matches. Germline V gene data show CDR1 as LNHDA and CDR2 as SQIVND (reference sequence). There are 14 residues in the CDR3. CDR3 region: CASSDTGANQPQHF. For the CDR3, the DNA is TGTGCCAGTAGTGACACAGGGGCCAATCAGCCCCAGCATTTT.